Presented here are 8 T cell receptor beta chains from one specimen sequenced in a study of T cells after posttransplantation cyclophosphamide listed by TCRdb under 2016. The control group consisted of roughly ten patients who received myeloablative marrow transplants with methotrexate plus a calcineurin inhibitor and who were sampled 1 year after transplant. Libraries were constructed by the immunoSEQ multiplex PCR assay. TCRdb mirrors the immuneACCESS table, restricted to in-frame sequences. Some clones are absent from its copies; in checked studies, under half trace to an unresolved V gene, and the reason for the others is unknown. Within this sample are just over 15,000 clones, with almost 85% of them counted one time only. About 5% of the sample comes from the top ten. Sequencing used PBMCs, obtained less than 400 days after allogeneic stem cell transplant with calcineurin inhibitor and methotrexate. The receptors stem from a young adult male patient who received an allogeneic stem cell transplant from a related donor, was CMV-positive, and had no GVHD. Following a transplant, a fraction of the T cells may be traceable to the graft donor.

CDR3 nucleotides: TGTGCCAGCAGCCAATCTACAGGGTGGCGCGAAAAACTGTTTTTT. Translation: CASSQSTGWREKLFF. The chain recombines TRBV4-2 with TRBJ1-4, with TRBD1 as a possible D gene (6 bases). Germline CDR1 is LGHNA and CDR2 is YNFKEQ. Between the trimmed V and J ends, which lost 2 bases and 8 bases, there was a span of 15 bases. There are 15 residues in the CDR3.

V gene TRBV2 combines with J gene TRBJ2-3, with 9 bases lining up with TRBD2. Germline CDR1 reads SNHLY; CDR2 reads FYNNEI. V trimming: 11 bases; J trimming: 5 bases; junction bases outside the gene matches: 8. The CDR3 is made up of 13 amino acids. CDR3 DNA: TGTGCCGGATCTAGCGGGATGCAAGATACGCAGTATTTT. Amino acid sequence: CAGSSGMQDTQYF. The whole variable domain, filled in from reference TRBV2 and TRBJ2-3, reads EPEVTQTPSHQVTQMGQEVILRCVPISNHLYFYWYRQILGQKVEFLVSFYNNEISEKSEIFDDQFSVERPDGSNFTLKIRSTKLEDSAMYFCAGSSGMQDTQYFGPGTRLTVL.

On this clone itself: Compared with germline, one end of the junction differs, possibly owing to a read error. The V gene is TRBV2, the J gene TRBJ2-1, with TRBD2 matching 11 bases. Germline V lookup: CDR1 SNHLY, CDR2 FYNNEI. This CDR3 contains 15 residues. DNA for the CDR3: TGTGCCAGCACTTGGACTAGCGGGCTATACAGTGAGCAGTTCTTC. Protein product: CASTWTSGLYSEQFF.

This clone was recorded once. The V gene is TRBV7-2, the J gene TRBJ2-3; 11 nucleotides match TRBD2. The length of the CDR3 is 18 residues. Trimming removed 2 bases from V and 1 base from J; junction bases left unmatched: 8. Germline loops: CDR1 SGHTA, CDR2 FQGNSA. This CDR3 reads CASSLTSGRGSGTDTQYF. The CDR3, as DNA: TGTGCCAGCAGCTTAACTAGCGGGAGAGGTAGTGGCACAGATACGCAGTATTTT.

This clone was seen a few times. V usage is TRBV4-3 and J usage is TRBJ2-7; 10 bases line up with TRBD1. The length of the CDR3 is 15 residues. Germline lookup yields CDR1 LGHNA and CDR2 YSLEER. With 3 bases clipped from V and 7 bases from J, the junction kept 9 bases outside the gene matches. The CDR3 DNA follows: TGCGCCAGCAGCCAGCCGGGACAGGGGTCCCAAGAGCAGTACTTC. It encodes CASSQPGQGSQEQYF.

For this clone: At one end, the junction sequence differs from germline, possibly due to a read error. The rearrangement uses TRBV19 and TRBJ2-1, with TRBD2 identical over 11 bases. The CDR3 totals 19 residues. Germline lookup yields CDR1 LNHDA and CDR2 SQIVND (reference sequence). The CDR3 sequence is CASSRGEGTSGRTYSEQFF. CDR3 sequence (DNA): TGTGCCAGTAGTAGGGGGGAAGGGACTAGCGGAAGGACCTACAGTGAGCAGTTCTTC.

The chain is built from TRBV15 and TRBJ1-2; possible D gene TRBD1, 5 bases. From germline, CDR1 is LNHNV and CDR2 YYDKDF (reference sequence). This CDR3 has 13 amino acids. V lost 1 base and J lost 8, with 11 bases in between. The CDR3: CATSRGGLVGYTF. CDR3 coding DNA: TGTGCCACCAGCAGAGGGGGCCTTGTGGGCTACACCTTC. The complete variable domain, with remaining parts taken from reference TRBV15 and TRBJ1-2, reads DAMVIQNPRYQVTQFGKPVTLSCSQTLNHNVMYWYQQKSSQAPKLLFHYYDKDFNNEADTPDNFQSRRPNTSFCFLDIRSPGLGDTAMYLCATSRGGLVGYTFGSGTRLTVV.

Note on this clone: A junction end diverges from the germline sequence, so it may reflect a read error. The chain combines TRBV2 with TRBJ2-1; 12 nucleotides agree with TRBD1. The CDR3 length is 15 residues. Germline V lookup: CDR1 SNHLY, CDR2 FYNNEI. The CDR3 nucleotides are TGTGCCAGCTCCGGGACAGGGGGCTCCTACAGTGAGCAGTTCTTC. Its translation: CASSGTGGSYSEQFF.